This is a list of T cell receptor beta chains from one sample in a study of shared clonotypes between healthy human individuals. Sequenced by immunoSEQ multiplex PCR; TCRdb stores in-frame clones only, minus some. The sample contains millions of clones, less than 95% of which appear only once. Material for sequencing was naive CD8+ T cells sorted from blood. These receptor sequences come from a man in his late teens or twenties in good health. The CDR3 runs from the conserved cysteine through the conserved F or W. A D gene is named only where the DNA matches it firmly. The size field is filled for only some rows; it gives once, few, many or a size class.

CASSVLAGTDTQYF,TGTGCCAGCAGCGTATTAGCGGGCACAGATACGCAGTATTTT,TRBJ2-3,NA,TRBV9,NA,14
CASSWVGPTHEQYF,TGTGCCAGCAGTTGGGTGGGACCAACACACGAGCAGTACTTC,TRBJ2-7,NA,TRBV27,NA,14
CASSEGIQGDYGYTF,TGTGCCAGCAGTGAGGGAATACAGGGAGACTATGGCTACACCTTC,TRBJ1-2,NA,TRBV6-1,NA,15
CASSWRGAMDTQYF,TGCGCCAGCAGCTGGCGGGGAGCCATGGATACGCAGTATTTT,TRBJ2-3,NA,TRBV4-3,NA,14
CACLDRGYGYTF,TGTGCCTGCTTAGACAGAGGCTATGGCTACACCTTC,TRBJ1-2,NA,TRBV30,NA,12
CASSTDGSFYEQYF,TGTGCCAGCAGCACGGACGGATCCTTCTACGAGCAGTACTTC,TRBJ2-7,NA,TRBV7-9,once,14
CASSVEGQVNEKLFF,TGTGCCAGCAGCGTAGAGGGTCAGGTTAATGAAAAACTGTTTTTT,TRBJ1-4,NA,TRBV9,few,15
CASSPPGLGAGELFF,TGTGCCAGCTCACCACCCGGACTAGGGGCCGGGGAGCTGTTTTTT,TRBJ2-2,TRBD2,TRBV18,NA,15
CASSPRSVSGNTIYF,TGTGCCAGCAGCCCAAGGTCGGTTTCTGGAAACACCATATATTTT,TRBJ1-3,NA,TRBV7-9,once,15
CASGALTSGRDEQFF,TGTGCCAGCGGAGCTTTAACTAGCGGGAGAGACGAGCAGTTCTTC,TRBJ2-1,TRBD2,TRBV7-9,NA,15
CASSYQNRGGYTF,TGTGCCAGCAGTTATCAAAACAGGGGCGGCTACACCTTC,TRBJ1-2,TRBD1,TRBV5-6,NA,13
CASSEMWGTDTQYF,TGTGCCAGCAGTGAGATGTGGGGAACAGATACGCAGTATTTT,TRBJ2-3,NA,TRBV2,once,14
CASSQPGQGYEQYF,TGTGCCAGCAGCCAACCGGGACAGGGCTACGAGCAGTACTTC,TRBJ2-7,TRBD1,TRBV14,NA,14
CASSYGPGLAAPWGDTQYF,TGTGCCAGCAGCTACGGACCGGGACTAGCGGCGCCGTGGGGAGATACGCAGTATTTT,TRBJ2-3,TRBD2,TRBV7-9,NA,19
CASSEGTGRWNEQFF,TGTGCCAGCAGTGAAGGGACAGGGAGGTGGAATGAGCAGTTCTTC,TRBJ2-1,TRBD1,TRBV6-1,NA,15
CASSPSGGPNTGELFF,TGTGCCAGCAGCCCAAGCGGGGGCCCTAACACCGGGGAGCTGTTTTTT,TRBJ2-2,TRBD2,TRBV9,NA,16
CASTPGAGIFNEQFF,TGTGCCAGCACCCCAGGAGCGGGGATATTCAATGAGCAGTTCTTC,TRBJ2-1,TRBD2,TRBV9,NA,15
CASRRDRTDTGELFF,TGTGCCAGCAGGAGGGACAGGACGGACACCGGGGAGCTGTTTTTT,TRBJ2-2,TRBD1,TRBV2,few,15
CSGRTGDEQYF,TGCAGCGGCAGGACAGGGGACGAGCAGTACTTC,TRBJ2-7,TRBD1,TRBV29-1,once,11
CASSKGHADEQYF,TGTGCCAGCAGCAAAGGACACGCCGACGAGCAGTACTTC,TRBJ2-7,NA,TRBV28,NA,13
CASSYRHSYNEQFF,TGTGCCAGCAGTTACAGGCACTCCTACAATGAGCAGTTCTTC,TRBJ2-1,NA,TRBV6-6,once,14
CSVETGHSYEQYF,TGCAGCGTGGAGACAGGGCACTCCTACGAGCAGTACTTC,TRBJ2-7,TRBD1,TRBV29-1,NA,13
CASSPGHPRNSPLHF,TGTGCCAGCAGTCCGGGACATCCAAGGAATTCACCCCTCCACTTT,TRBJ1-6,NA,TRBV28,NA,15
CASRGGTAYNEQFF,TGTGCCAGCAGAGGAGGGACGGCATACAATGAGCAGTTCTTC,TRBJ2-1,NA,TRBV27,once,14
CASSLGTSGGLEGQFF,TGTGCCAGCAGCCTGGGGACTAGCGGGGGCCTTGAGGGGCAGTTCTTC,TRBJ2-1,TRBD2,TRBV11-2,NA,16
CASSVPSGGGNTQYF,TGTGCCAGCAGTGTCCCTAGCGGGGGTGGAAATACGCAGTATTTT,TRBJ2-3,TRBD2,TRBV2,NA,15
CASRWGTDTQYF,TGTGCCAGCAGATGGGGCACAGATACGCAGTATTTT,TRBJ2-3,NA,TRBV5-6,NA,12
CASSLSREGETQYF,TGTGCCAGCAGCTTATCTAGGGAGGGAGAGACCCAGTACTTC,TRBJ2-5,TRBD2,TRBV7-9,NA,14
CASRETGEETQYF,TGTGCCAGCAGGGAGACAGGGGAAGAGACCCAGTACTTC,TRBJ2-5,TRBD1,TRBV27,NA,13
CASSLGREDEQFF,TGCGCCAGCAGCTTGGGCAGGGAGGATGAGCAGTTCTTC,TRBJ2-1,NA,TRBV5-1,NA,13
CASSFSGTEAFF,TGTGCCAGCAGTTTTAGTGGGACTGAAGCTTTCTTT,TRBJ1-1,NA,TRBV27,NA,12
CASSLAREEGETQYF,TGTGCCAGCAGCTTAGCGAGGGAGGAGGGGGAGACCCAGTACTTC,TRBJ2-5,NA,TRBV7-9,NA,15
CASSYKGSGETQYF,TGTGCCAGCAGTTATAAGGGTTCAGGAGAGACCCAGTACTTC,TRBJ2-5,NA,TRBV6-5,NA,14
CASSTAGFSYEQYF,TGTGCCAGCAGCACTGCAGGGTTTAGCTACGAGCAGTACTTC,TRBJ2-7,NA,TRBV2,NA,14
CARLQGVREPNEQFF,TGTGCCAGACTGCAGGGGGTGCGGGAGCCCAATGAGCAGTTCTTC,TRBJ2-1,NA,TRBV5-3,once,15
CASSEGSPPTNEKLFF,TGTGCCAGCAGCGAGGGGAGTCCGCCAACTAATGAAAAACTGTTTTTT,TRBJ1-4,NA,TRBV13,NA,16
CASSTTSGSEDEQYF,TGTGCCAGCAGCACAACTAGCGGGAGTGAGGACGAGCAGTACTTC,TRBJ2-7,TRBD2,TRBV11-2,NA,15
CASSEVETSGSQQYF,TGTGCCAGCAGTGAAGTCGAGACTAGCGGGAGTCAGCAGTACTTC,TRBJ2-7,TRBD2,TRBV6-1,NA,15
CASSNSLEGTEAFF,TGTGCCAGCAGCAACTCGTTGGAGGGAACTGAAGCTTTCTTT,TRBJ1-1,NA,TRBV13,NA,14
CASSMFPGPAYEQYF,TGTGCCAGTAGTATGTTTCCAGGACCAGCCTACGAGCAGTACTTC,TRBJ2-7,NA,TRBV19,many,15
CASSIRGDRETQYF,TGTGCCAGTAGTATAAGGGGGGACCGGGAGACCCAGTACTTC,TRBJ2-5,NA,TRBV19,NA,14
CASSQEIISDSTDTQYF,TGCGCCAGCAGCCAAGAAATAATCTCGGACTCCACAGATACGCAGTATTTT,TRBJ2-3,NA,TRBV4-3,NA,17
CASSFFNQPQHF,TGTGCCAGCAGTTTTTTCAATCAGCCCCAGCATTTT,TRBJ1-5,NA,TRBV28,once,12
CASSQDLAGGVEETQYF,TGTGCCAGCAGCCAAGACCTAGCGGGGGGCGTAGAAGAGACCCAGTACTTC,TRBJ2-5,TRBD2,TRBV14,NA,17
CASSPWERDTYEQYF,TGTGCCAGCAGCCCCTGGGAAAGGGATACCTACGAGCAGTACTTC,TRBJ2-7,NA,TRBV9,NA,15
CASSPGTGNTGELFF,TGTGCCAGCAGCCCAGGGACTGGAAACACCGGGGAGCTGTTTTTT,TRBJ2-2,NA,TRBV9,NA,15
CASSVLAGVQETQYF,TGTGCCAGCAGCGTGCTAGCGGGGGTCCAAGAGACCCAGTACTTC,TRBJ2-5,TRBD2,TRBV7-9,NA,15
CASSLSLDTYEQYF,TGTGCCAGCAGCTTGTCCTTAGATACCTACGAGCAGTACTTC,TRBJ2-7,NA,TRBV7-9,NA,14